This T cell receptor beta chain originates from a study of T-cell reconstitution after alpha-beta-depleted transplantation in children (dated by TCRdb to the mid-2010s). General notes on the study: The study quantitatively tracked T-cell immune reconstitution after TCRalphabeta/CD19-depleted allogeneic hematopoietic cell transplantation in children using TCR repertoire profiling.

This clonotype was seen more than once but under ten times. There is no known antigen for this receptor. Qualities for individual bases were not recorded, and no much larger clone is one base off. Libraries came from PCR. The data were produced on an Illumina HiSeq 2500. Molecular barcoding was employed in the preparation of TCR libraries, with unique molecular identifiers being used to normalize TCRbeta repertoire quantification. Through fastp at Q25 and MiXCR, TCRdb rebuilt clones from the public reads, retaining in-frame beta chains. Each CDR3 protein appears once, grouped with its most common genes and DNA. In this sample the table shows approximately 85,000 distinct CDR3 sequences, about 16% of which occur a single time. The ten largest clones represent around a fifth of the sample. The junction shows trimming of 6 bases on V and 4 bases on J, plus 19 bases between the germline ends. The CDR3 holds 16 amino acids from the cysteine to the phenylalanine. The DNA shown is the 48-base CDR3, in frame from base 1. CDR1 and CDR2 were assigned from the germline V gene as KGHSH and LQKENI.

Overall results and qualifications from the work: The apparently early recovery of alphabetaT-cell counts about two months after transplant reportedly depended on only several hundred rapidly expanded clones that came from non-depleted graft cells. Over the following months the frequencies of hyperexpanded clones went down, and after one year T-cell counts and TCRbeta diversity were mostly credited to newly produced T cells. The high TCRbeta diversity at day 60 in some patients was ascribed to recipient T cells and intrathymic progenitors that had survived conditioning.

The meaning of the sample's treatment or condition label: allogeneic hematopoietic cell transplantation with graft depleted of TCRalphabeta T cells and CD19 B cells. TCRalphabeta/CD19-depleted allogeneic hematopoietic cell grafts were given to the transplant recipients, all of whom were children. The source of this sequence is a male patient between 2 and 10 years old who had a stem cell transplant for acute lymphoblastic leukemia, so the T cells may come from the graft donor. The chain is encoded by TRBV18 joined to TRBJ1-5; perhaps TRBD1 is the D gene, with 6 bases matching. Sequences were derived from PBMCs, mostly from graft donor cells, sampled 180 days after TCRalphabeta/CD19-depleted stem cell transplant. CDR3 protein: CASSRTGGHYNQPQHF. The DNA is TGTGCCAGCTCTCGGACGGGGGGCCACTATAATCAGCCCCAGCATTTT.